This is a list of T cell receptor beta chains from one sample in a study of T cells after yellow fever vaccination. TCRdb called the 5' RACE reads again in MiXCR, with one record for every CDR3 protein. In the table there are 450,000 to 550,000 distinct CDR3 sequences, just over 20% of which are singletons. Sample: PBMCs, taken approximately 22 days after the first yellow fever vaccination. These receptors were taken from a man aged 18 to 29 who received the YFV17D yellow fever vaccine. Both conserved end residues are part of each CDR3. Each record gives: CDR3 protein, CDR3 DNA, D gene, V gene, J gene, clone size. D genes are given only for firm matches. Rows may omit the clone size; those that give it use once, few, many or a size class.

CSAPRGGPDNEQFF,TGCAGTGCCCCTCGGGGGGGGCCCGACAATGAGCAGTTCTTC,TRBD2,TRBV20-1,TRBJ2-1,.
CASSSTQQGDKNIQYF,TGTGCCAGCAGCTCCACCCAACAGGGAGACAAAAACATTCAGTACTTC,.,TRBV9,TRBJ2-4,.
CASSYIGDRGRGTTEAFF,TGTGCCAGCAGTTACATTGGGGACAGGGGGCGCGGGACGACTGAAGCTTTCTTT,TRBD1,TRBV6-5,TRBJ1-1,.
CASSLGFLGQGFFDEQFF,TGCGCCAGCAGCTTGGGCTTCCTGGGACAGGGGTTTTTTGATGAGCAGTTCTTC,TRBD1,TRBV5-1,TRBJ2-1,.
CASSYSDRSYEQYF,TGTGCCAGCAGCTACTCGGACAGGTCCTACGAGCAGTACTTC,TRBD1,TRBV5-4,TRBJ2-7,.
CASSYSPRNTEAFF,TGTGCCAGCAGTTACTCGCCCAGGAACACTGAAGCTTTCTTT,.,TRBV6-5,TRBJ1-1,.
CSVEGAATWPYNEQFF,TGCAGCGTTGAAGGGGCAGCTACTTGGCCCTACAATGAGCAGTTCTTC,.,TRBV29-1,TRBJ2-1,many
CASSQGPNSNQPQHF,TGCGCCAGCAGCCAGGGACCGAATAGCAATCAGCCCCAGCATTTT,.,TRBV5-1,TRBJ1-5,few
CASSLDRVTDTQYF,TGTGCCAGCAGCTTAGACAGGGTTACAGATACGCAGTATTTT,.,TRBV7-2,TRBJ2-3,few
CASSWQAGTNSPLHF,TGTGCCAGCAGTTGGCAAGCGGGGACGAATTCACCCCTCCACTTT,.,TRBV6-2/TRBV6-3,TRBJ1-6,few
CASGLRQYPAYEQYF,TGTGCTAGTGGTCTCAGACAGTACCCGGCCTACGAGCAGTACTTC,.,TRBV12-5,TRBJ2-7,few